This record looks at one T cell receptor beta chain sequence and its context. Its antigen is as yet unknown. This entry comes from a study of cytomegalovirus exposure and HLA in healthy donors. The PCR had 60 Vbeta and 13 Jbeta primers. Some clones are missing from TCRdb's copy, which holds only in-frame ones; the method was immunoSEQ multiplex PCR. Of about 190,000 clones in the sample, 70% to 75% are singletons; the top ten hold 3% to 3.5%. Findings of the study overall: Apart from CMV serostatus, no immune exposure information was available. With DRB1 most and HLA-C fewest, TCR association rates differed between HLA loci in a later analysis. Analysis performed later found approximately 17,000 TCR beta sequences associated with HLA alleles at 0.05 false discovery rate. Within a later analysis, the majority of CMV-associated TCR beta chains appeared HLA-restricted.

Source material: PBMCs. The sequence derives from a woman aged 25 to 39 in good health and CMV-seropositive.

The CDR3 DNA follows: TGTGCCAGCAGCAAAGGGGGGGGGCTGGACAATCAGCCCCAGCATTTT. Its protein product is CASSKGGGLDNQPQHF. The genes are TRBV21-1 and TRBJ1-5. TRBV21-1 is listed as a pseudogene. The CDR3 consists of 16 residues.